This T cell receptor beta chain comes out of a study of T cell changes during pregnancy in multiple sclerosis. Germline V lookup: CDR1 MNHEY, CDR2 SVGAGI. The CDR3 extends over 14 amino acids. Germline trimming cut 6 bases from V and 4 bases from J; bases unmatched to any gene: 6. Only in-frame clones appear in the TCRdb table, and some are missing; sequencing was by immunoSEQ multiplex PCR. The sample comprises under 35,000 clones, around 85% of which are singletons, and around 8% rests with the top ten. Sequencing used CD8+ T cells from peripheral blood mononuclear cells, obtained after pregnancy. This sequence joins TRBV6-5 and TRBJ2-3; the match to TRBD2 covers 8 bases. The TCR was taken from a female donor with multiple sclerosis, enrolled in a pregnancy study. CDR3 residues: CASSPTSESDTQYF. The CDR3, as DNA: TGTGCCAGCAGCCCGACTAGCGAATCAGATACGCAGTATTTT.